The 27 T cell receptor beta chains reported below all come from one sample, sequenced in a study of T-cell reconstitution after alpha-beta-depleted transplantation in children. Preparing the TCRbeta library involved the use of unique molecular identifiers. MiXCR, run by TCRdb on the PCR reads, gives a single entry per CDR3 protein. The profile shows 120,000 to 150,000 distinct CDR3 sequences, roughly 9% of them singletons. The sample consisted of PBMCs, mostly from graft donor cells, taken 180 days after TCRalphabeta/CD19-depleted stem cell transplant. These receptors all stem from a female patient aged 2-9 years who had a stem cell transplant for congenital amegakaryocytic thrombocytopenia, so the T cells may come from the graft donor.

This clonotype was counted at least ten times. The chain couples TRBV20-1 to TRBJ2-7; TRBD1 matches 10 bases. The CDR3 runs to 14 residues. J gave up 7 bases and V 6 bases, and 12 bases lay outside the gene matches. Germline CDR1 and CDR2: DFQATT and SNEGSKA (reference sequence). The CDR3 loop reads CSATAGQGGGEQYF. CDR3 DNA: TGCAGTGCAACAGCCGGACAGGGGGGTGGGGAGCAGTACTTC.

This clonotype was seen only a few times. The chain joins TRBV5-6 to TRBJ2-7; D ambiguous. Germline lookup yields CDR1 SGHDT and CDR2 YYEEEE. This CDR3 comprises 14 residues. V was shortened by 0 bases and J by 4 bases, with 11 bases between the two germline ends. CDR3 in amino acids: CASSLVGQLYEQYF. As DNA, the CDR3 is TGTGCCAGCAGCTTGGTGGGCCAGCTATACGAGCAGTACTTC.

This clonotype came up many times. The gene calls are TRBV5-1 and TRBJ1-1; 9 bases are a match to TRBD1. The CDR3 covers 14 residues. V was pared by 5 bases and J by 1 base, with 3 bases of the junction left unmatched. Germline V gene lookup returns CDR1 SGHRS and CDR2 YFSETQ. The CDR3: CASSSGQGNTEAFF. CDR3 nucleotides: TGCGCCAGCAGTTCGGGACAGGGGAACACTGAAGCTTTCTTT.

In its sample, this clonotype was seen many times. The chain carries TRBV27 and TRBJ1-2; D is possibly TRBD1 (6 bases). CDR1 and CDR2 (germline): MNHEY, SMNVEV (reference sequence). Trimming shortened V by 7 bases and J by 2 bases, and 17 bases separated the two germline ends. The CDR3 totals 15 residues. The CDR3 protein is CASKARTDRNYGYTF. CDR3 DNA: TGTGCCAGCAAAGCCCGGACAGACAGGAACTATGGCTACACCTTC.

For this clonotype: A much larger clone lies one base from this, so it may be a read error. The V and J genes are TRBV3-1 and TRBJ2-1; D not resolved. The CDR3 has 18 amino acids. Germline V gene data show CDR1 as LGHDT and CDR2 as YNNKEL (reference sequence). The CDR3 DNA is TGTGCCACCAGCCAAAACGGGCTCTGGAGAAGCTCCTACAATGAGCAGTTCTTC. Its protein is CATSQNGLWRSSYNEQFF.

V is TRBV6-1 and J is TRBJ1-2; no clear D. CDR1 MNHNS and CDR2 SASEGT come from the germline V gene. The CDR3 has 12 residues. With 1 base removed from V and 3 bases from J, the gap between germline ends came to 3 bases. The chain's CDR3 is CASSEVYYGYTF. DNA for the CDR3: TGTGCCAGCAGTGAAGTGTACTATGGCTACACCTTC.

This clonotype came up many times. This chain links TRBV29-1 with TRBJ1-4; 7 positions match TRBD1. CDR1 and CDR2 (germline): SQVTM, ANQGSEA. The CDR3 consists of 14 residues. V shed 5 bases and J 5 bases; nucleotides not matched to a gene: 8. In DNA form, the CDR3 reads TGCAGCGTTTACGGGACAGAGGGAAATGAAAAACTGTTTTTT. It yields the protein CSVYGTEGNEKLFF.

CDR3 protein: CASSLMGVDGQGQNTGELFF. The DNA of the CDR3 is TGCGCCAGCAGCTTGATGGGCGTAGATGGACAGGGGCAAAACACCGGGGAGCTGTTTTTT. V usage is TRBV5-1 and J usage is TRBJ2-2, with 9 nucleotides matching TRBD1. The CDR3 loop spans 20 amino acids. Germline loops: CDR1 SGHRS, CDR2 YFSETQ. The V gene end was trimmed by 1 base and the J gene end by 2 bases; junction bases not matched to a gene: 15.

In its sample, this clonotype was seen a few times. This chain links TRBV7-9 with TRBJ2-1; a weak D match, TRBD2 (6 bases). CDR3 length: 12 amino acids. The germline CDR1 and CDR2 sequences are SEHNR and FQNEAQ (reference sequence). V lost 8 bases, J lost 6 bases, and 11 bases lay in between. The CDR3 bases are TGTGCCAGCGGCCCGGGACTCAATGAGCAGTTCTTC. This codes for CASGPGLNEQFF.

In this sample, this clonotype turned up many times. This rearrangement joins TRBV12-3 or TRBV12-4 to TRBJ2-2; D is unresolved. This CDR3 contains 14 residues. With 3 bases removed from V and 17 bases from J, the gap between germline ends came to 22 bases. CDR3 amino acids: CASSFPSKARRVFF. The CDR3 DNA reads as TGTGCCAGCAGTTTTCCCTCAAAAGCGCGTCGGGTATTTTTT.

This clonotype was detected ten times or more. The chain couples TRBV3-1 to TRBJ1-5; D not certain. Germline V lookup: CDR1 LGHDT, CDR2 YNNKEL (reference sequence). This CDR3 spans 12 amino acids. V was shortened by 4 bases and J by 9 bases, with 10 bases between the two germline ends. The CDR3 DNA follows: TGTGCCAGCAGCCCCGTTTCGGGGCCCCAGCATTTT. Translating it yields CASSPVSGPQHF. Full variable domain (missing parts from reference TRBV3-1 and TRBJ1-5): DTAVSQTPKYLVTQMGNDKSIKCEQNLGHDTMYWYKQDSKKFLKIMFSYNNKELIINETVPNRFSPKSPDKAHLNLHINSLELGDSAVYFCASSPVSGPQHFGDGTRLSIL.

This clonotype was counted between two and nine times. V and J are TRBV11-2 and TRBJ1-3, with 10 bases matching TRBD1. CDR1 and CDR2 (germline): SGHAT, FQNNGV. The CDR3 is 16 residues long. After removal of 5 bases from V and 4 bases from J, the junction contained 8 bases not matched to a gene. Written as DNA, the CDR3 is TGTGCCAGCAGCAAGGACCGGGACAGGGGAGGAAACACCATATATTTT. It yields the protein CASSKDRDRGGNTIYF.

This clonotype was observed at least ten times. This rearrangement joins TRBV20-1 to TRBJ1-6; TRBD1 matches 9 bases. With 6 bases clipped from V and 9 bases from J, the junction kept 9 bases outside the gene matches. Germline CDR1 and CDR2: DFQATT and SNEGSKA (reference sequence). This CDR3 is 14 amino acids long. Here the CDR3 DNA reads TGCAGTGCGGAATACAGGGGGCTAAGTTCACCCCTCCACTTT. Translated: CSAEYRGLSSPLHF.

The DNA for the CDR3 is TGCAGTGCACCGACGGGACCTCAACTGGATACGCAGTATTTT. It is translated as CSAPTGPQLDTQYF. This chain connects TRBV20-1 to TRBJ2-3; perhaps D is TRBD1 or TRBD2 (5 bases each). There are 14 residues in the CDR3. Per germline, CDR1 DFQATT and CDR2 SNEGSKA (reference sequence). Trimming pared 6 bases from V and 6 bases from J, leaving 19 bases between.

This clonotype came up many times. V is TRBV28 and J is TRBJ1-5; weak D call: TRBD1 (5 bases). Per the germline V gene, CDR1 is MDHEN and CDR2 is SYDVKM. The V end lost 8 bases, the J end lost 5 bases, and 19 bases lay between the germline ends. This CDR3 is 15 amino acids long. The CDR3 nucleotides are TGTGCCAGCTTCCCGGTGGGGCCCACCTATCAGCCCCAGCATTTT. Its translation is CASFPVGPTYQPQHF.

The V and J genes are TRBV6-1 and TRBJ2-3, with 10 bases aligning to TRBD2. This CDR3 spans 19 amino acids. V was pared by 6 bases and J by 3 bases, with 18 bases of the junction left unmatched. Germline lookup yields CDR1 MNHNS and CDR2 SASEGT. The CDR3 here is CASSFSSYSGGRGTDTQYF. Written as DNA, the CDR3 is TGTGCCAGCAGCTTTTCCTCCTATAGCGGGGGGCGTGGTACAGATACGCAGTATTTT.

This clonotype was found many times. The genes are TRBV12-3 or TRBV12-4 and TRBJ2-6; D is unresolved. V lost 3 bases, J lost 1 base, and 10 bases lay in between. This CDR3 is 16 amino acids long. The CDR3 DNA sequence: TGTGCCAGCAGTTTGTCACCGAATTCTGGGGCCAACGTCCTGACTTTC. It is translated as CASSLSPNSGANVLTF.

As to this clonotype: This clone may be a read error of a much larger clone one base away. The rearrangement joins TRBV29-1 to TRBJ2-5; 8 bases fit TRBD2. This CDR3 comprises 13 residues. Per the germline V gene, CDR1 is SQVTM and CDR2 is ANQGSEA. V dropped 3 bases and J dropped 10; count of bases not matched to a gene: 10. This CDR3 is CSVDIQREWGQYF. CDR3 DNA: TGCAGCGTTGATATCCAGCGGGAGTGGGGCCAGTACTTC.

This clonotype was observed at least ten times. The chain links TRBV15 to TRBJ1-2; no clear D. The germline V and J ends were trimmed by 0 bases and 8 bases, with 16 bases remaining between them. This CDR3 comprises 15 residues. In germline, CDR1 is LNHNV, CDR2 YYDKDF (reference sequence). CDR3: CATSRDFTAPRGYTF. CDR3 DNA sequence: TGTGCCACCAGCAGAGATTTTACAGCCCCCCGGGGCTACACCTTC.

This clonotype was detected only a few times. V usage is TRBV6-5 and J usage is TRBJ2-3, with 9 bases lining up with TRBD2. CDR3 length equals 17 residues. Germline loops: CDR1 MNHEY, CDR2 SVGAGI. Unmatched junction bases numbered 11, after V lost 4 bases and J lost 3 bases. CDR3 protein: CASSSRGPGLATDTQYF. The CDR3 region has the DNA TGTGCCAGCAGTTCGAGGGGGCCGGGACTAGCTACAGATACGCAGTATTTT.

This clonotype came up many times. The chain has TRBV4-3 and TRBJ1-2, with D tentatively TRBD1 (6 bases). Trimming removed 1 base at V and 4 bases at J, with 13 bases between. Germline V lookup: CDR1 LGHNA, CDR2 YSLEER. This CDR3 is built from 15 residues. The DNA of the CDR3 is TGCGCCAGCAGCCAAGGGCCACCAGGGGCCTATGGCTACACCTTC. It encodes CASSQGPPGAYGYTF.

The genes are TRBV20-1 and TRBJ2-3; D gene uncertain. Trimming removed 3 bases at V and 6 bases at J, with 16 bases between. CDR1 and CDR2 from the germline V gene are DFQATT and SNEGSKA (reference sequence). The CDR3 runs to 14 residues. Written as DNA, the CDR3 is TGCAGTGCTAGGTCGCTACCCCTCCCCGATACGCAGTATTTT. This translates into CSARSLPLPDTQYF.

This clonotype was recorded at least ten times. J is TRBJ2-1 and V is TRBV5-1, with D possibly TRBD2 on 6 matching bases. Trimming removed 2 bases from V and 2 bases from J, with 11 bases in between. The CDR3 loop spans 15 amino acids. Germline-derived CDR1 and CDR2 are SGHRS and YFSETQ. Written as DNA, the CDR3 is TGCGCCAGCAGCTTTAGCGGTTCCCCCTACAATGAGCAGTTCTTC. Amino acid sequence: CASSFSGSPYNEQFF. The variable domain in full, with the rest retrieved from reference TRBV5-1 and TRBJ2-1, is KAGVTQTPRYLIKTRGQQVTLSCSPISGHRSVSWYQQTPGQGLQFLFEYFSETQRNKGNFPGRFSGRQFSNSRSEMNVSTLELGDSALYLCASSFSGSPYNEQFFGPGTRLTVL.

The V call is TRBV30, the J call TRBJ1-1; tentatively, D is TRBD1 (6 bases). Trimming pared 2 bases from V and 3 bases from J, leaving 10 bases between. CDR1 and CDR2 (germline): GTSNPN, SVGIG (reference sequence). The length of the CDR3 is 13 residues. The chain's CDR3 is CAWSLQGYTEAFF. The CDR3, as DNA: TGTGCCTGGAGTCTACAGGGATACACTGAAGCTTTCTTT.

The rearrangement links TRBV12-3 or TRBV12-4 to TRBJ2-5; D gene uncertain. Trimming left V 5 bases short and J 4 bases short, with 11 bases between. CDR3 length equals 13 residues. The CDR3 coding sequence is TGTGCCAGCAGTGGCGATTTTCGAGAGACCCAGTACTTC. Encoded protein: CASSGDFRETQYF.

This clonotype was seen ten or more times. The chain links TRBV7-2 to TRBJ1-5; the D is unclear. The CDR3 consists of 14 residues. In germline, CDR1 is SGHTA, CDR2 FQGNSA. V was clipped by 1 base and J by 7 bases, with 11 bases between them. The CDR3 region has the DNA TGTGCCAGCAGCTTAGGGTTTAAGGACCAGCCCCAGCATTTT. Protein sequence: CASSLGFKDQPQHF.

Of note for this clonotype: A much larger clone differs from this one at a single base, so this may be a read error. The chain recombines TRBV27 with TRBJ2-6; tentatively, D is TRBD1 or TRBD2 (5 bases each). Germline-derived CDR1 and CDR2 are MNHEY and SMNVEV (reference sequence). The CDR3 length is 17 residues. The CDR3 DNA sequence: TGTGCCAGCAGTTTTCGGAGTAAGGGTTTCGGGGCCCACGTCCTGACTTTC. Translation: CASSFRSKGFGAHVLTF.